These 2 T cell receptor beta chains were all obtained from the same sample, sequenced in a study of T-cell memory formation after mild COVID-19. TCRdb fed the 5' RACE reads into MiXCR, producing one record per CDR3 protein. The table lists about 130,000 distinct CDR3 sequences, about 6% of them singletons. Sequencing was performed on PBMCs or a T cell subset sorted from them (not recorded which). These receptors all come from an adult woman who had mild COVID-19 (a few samples of this study predate the infection). Cell type and time point are not known.

This clonotype was seen many times. The genes are TRBV29-1 and TRBJ1-2; the D gene is possibly TRBD1 (5 bases). Germline-derived CDR1 and CDR2 are SQVTM and ANQGSEA. Trimming took 7 bases from V and 3 from J, leaving 15 bases between them. This CDR3 is 13 amino acids long. This CDR3 is CSAPGQGDYGYTF. Written as DNA, the CDR3 is TGCAGCGCCCCAGGCCAGGGAGACTATGGCTACACCTTC. The entire variable domain, with the rest obtained from reference TRBV29-1 and TRBJ1-2, is as follows: SAVISQKPSRDICQRGTSLTIQCQVDSQVTMMFWYRQQPGQSLTLIATANQGSEATYESGFVIDKFPISRPNLTFSTLTVSNMSPEDSSIYLCSAPGQGDYGYTFGSGTRLTVV.

There are many counts of this clonotype. The chain couples TRBV9 to TRBJ2-3; 7 nucleotides align to TRBD1. V trimming: 4 bases; J trimming: 5 bases; junction bases outside the gene matches: 13. Germline CDR1 SGDLS, CDR2 YYNGEE. CDR3 length: 16 amino acids. The CDR3 reads CASSPREGGEVDTQYF. DNA of the CDR3: TGTGCCAGCAGCCCCCGAGAAGGGGGCGAAGTAGATACGCAGTATTTT.